Each of the 8 T cell receptor beta chains below was sequenced from the same sample in a study of shared clonotypes between healthy human individuals. Only in-frame clones appear in the TCRdb table, and some are missing; sequencing was by immunoSEQ multiplex PCR. The sample lists around 2.1 million clones, 90% to 97% occurring once. The source material was naive CD4+ T cells sorted from blood. Subset denoted: CD45RA+ positively selected. These receptors all come from a man between 18 and 35 years old in good health.

V usage is TRBV6-5 and J usage is TRBJ1-2, with D possibly TRBD1 on 6 matching bases. CDR3 length: 13 residues. Germline assignment: CDR1 MNHEY and CDR2 SVGAGI. Trimming left V 2 bases short and J 3 bases short, with 7 bases between. CDR3 sequence (DNA): TGTGCCAGCAGTTACGCAGGGGACTATGGCTACACCTTC. Translating it yields CASSYAGDYGYTF.

Comments on this clone: Different DNA sequences within this sample yield the same CDR3. In nucleotides, the CDR3 is TGTGCCAGCAGCGTAGGAGGGCAGGGGTCCTACGAGCAGTACTTC. This codes for CASSVGGQGSYEQYF. The chain joins TRBV9 to TRBJ2-7, with a possible D match to TRBD1 (6 bases). The CDR3 loop spans 15 amino acids. Trimming took off 0 bases at V and 1 base at J, with 11 bases between the two ends. CDR1 SGDLS and CDR2 YYNGEE come from the germline V gene. Combining the CDR3 with reference TRBV9 and TRBJ2-7 gives the whole variable domain DSGVTQTPKHLITATGQRVTLRCSPRSGDLSVYWYQQSLDQGLQFLIQYYNGEERAKGNILERFSAQQFPDLHSELNLSSLELGDSALYFCASSVGGQGSYEQYFGPGTRLTVT.

The gene calls are TRBV5-1 and TRBJ2-2; D is perhaps TRBD1 or TRBD2 (6 bases each). The CDR3 contains 18 residues. In germline, CDR1 is SGHRS, CDR2 YFSETQ. Trimming left V 4 bases short and J 0 bases short, with 19 bases between. This chain's CDR3 is CASSSSGGGAANTGELFF. The CDR3 nucleotides are TGCGCCAGCAGCAGTTCTGGAGGGGGAGCTGCGAACACCGGGGAGCTGTTTTTT. Filled out from reference TRBV5-1 and TRBJ2-2, the complete variable domain reads KAGVTQTPRYLIKTRGQQVTLSCSPISGHRSVSWYQQTPGQGLQFLFEYFSETQRNKGNFPGRFSGRQFSNSRSEMNVSTLELGDSALYLCASSSSGGGAANTGELFFGEGSRLTVL.

Note on this clone: Different DNA sequences within this sample yield the same CDR3. The chain has TRBV5-1 and TRBJ2-3; a weak D match, TRBD2 (5 bases). With 0 bases removed from V and 5 bases from J, the gap between germline ends came to 10 bases. The CDR3 has 14 amino acids. CDR1 and CDR2 (germline): SGHRS, YFSETQ. CDR3 residues: CASSLVGAGDTQYF. In nucleotides, the CDR3 is TGCGCCAGCAGCTTGGTGGGAGCTGGAGATACGCAGTATTTT.

The chain recombines TRBV9 with TRBJ2-5; D may match TRBD1 or TRBD2 (5 bases each). V was pared by 4 bases and J by 1 base, with 17 bases between. Germline CDR1 reads SGDLS; CDR2 reads YYNGEE. The CDR3 is 16 amino acids. The DNA for the CDR3 is TGTGCCAGCAGCAGTCCGGGACGGACCATCCAAGAGACCCAGTACTTC. Protein sequence: CASSSPGRTIQETQYF. Full variable domain (remainder filled in from reference TRBV9 and TRBJ2-5): DSGVTQTPKHLITATGQRVTLRCSPRSGDLSVYWYQQSLDQGLQFLIQYYNGEERAKGNILERFSAQQFPDLHSELNLSSLELGDSALYFCASSSPGRTIQETQYFGPGTRLLVL.

V is TRBV7-2 and J is TRBJ2-7; possibly TRBD2 for D (5 bases). Germline CDR1 and CDR2: SGHTA and FQGNSA. CDR3 length: 13 amino acids. V was trimmed by 3 bases and J by 3 bases, leaving 9 bases between them. CDR3 loop: CASSLTNRYEQYF. In nucleotides, the CDR3 is TGTGCCAGCAGCTTGACTAACCGCTACGAGCAGTACTTC. The full variable domain, rest sourced from reference TRBV7-2 and TRBJ2-7, is GAGVSQSPSNKVTEKGKDVELRCDPISGHTALYWYRQSLGQGLEFLIYFQGNSAPDKSGLPSDRFSAERTGGSVSTLTIQRTQQEDSAVYLCASSLTNRYEQYFGPGTRLTVT.

V usage is TRBV19 and J usage is TRBJ2-2; D gene unclear. Deletions cut 4 bases from V and 1 base from J, with 7 bases between. The CDR3 contains 14 residues. Germline assignment: CDR1 LNHDA and CDR2 SQIVND (reference sequence). The CDR3 spells CASSRLLNTGELFF. CDR3 bases: TGTGCCAGTAGTAGGCTGTTGAACACCGGGGAGCTGTTTTTT. The full variable domain, with the rest looked up from reference TRBV19 and TRBJ2-2, is DGGITQSPKYLFRKEGQNVTLSCEQNLNHDAMYWYRQDPGQGLRLIYYSQIVNDFQKGDIAEGYSVSREKKESFPLTVTSAQKNPTAFYLCASSRLLNTGELFFGEGSRLTVL.

This rearrangement joins TRBV6-6 to TRBJ1-1; D is possibly TRBD1 (6 bases). Germline V gives CDR1 MNHNY, CDR2 SVGAGI (reference sequence). The V and J ends lost 5 bases and 5 bases respectively, with 21 bases between them. This CDR3 contains 16 residues. CDR3 sequence: CASSNTLSRGGTEAFF. Here the CDR3 DNA reads TGTGCCAGCAGTAACACTCTCTCCAGGGGCGGGACTGAAGCTTTCTTT.